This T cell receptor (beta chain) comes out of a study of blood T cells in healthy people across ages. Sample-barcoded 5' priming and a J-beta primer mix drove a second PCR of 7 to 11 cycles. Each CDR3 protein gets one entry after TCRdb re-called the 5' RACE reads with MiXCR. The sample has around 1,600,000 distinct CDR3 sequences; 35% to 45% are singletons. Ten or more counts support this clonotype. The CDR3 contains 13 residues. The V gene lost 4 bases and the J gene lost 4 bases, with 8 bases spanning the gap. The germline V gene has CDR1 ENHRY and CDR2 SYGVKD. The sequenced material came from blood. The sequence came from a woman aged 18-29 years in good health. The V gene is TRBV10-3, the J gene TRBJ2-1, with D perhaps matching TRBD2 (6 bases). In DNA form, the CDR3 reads TGTGCCATCAGTGGGGACTTATACAATGAGCAGTTCTTC. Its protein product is CAISGDLYNEQFF.